This T cell receptor (beta chain) was obtained from a study of blood T cell repertoires in COVID-19. Study-level information: The United States, Italy and Spain were the sources of the acute and convalescent COVID-19 samples. The cDNA or gDNA used as material had been derived from T cells, B-cell-depleted T cells, or PBMCs.

Some clones are missing from TCRdb's copy, which holds only in-frame ones; the method was immunoSEQ multiplex PCR. The profile shows 300,000 or so clones, more than 85% of them singletons. Germline V CDR1 and CDR2: SGDLS, YYNGEE. J lost 2 bases, V lost 0 bases, and 5 bases had no gene match. The CDR3 is made up of 16 amino acids. The V and J genes are TRBV9 and TRBJ2-3, with TRBD1 matching 8 bases. Material: peripheral blood. This clonotype was obtained from a man in his 70s with acute or convalescent COVID-19. CDR3 residues: CASSVGATGVTDTQYF. The CDR3, as DNA: TGTGCCAGCAGCGTAGGTGCGACAGGGGTCACAGATACGCAGTATTTT.